This T cell receptor (beta chain) derives from a study of T-cell memory formation after mild COVID-19. This clonotype has ten or more counts. Per the germline V gene, CDR1 is ENHRY and CDR2 is SYGVKD. V lost 6 bases and J lost 6, with 11 bases in between. This CDR3 has 13 residues. TCRdb itself ran the 5' RACE reads through MiXCR, one entry per CDR3 protein. The sample includes 260,000 or so distinct CDR3 sequences, over 15% of them seen just once. Specimen: PBMCs or a T cell subset sorted from them (not recorded which). The clonotype originates from a man between 18 and 29 years old who had mild COVID-19 (a few samples of this study predate the infection). Cell type and time point are not known. V gene TRBV10-3 combines with J gene TRBJ2-2; the D is unclear. DNA for the CDR3: TGTGCCATCAGCCCCCGACTCTCCGGGGAGCTGTTTTTT. This gives the protein CAISPRLSGELFF.